This passage covers 32 T cell receptor beta chains from one sample sequenced in a study of identical twins. In TCRdb, the 5' RACE reads were re-called with MiXCR into one record per CDR3 protein. The table has 550,000 to 700,000 distinct CDR3 sequences, 21% seen once. These data were also filed under a second study, of T cells expressing NK-cell markers.

The source material was PBMCs. The receptors were gathered from a woman under 30 in good health.

This chain uses TRBV20-1 with TRBJ2-6; weak D call: TRBD1 (6 bases). Germline V CDR1 and CDR2: DFQATT, SNEGSKA (reference sequence). The V and J ends lost 0 bases and 0 bases respectively, with 9 bases between them. The CDR3 loop spans 16 amino acids. The CDR3 DNA reads TGCAGTGCTAGAGATCGAGGGGGCTCTGGGGCCAACGTCCTGACTTTC. It is translated as CSARDRGGSGANVLTF.

V is TRBV29-1 and J is TRBJ2-7, with D hard to call. CDR3 length equals 10 residues. Germline assignment: CDR1 SQVTM and CDR2 ANQGSEA. V lost 6 bases, J lost 5 bases, and 8 bases lay in between. The CDR3 reads CSVRSHEQYF. CDR3 in DNA: TGCAGCGTCAGGAGTCACGAGCAGTACTTC.

The gene calls are TRBV6-1 and TRBJ2-7; 10 nucleotides align to TRBD1. Germline-derived CDR1 and CDR2 are MNHNS and SASEGT. V dropped 5 bases and J dropped 6; count of bases not matched to a gene: 7. The CDR3 contains 14 residues. The CDR3 DNA reads as TGTGCCAGCAGTCCTCGGACAGGGGGAGGCGAGCAGTACTTC. Translating gives CASSPRTGGGEQYF.

The table lists this clonotype with a few counts. The chain joins TRBV7-9 to TRBJ1-6; maybe TRBD1 (5 bases). Germline V gives CDR1 SEHNR, CDR2 FQNEAQ (reference sequence). CDR3 size: 14 residues. Trimming stripped 3 bases from V and 5 bases from J, with 8 bases between. Written as DNA, the CDR3 is TGTGCCAGCAGCTTTGACAGTAATAATTCACCCCTCCACTTT. It yields the protein CASSFDSNNSPLHF.

This chain connects TRBV24-1 to TRBJ2-1; D is unclear. CDR3 length: 11 amino acids. V was cut by 3 bases and J by 9 bases, with 5 bases left in between. Germline CDR1 is KGHDR and CDR2 is SFDVKD. CDR3 in amino acids: CATSDTREQFF. DNA of the CDR3: TGTGCCACCAGTGATACACGTGAGCAGTTCTTC.

The table lists this clonotype with a few counts. The chain joins TRBV5-1 to TRBJ2-5; tentatively, D is TRBD2 (6 bases). Germline values: CDR1 SGHRS, CDR2 YFSETQ. V shed 3 bases and J shed 5 bases, with 17 bases lying between them. The CDR3 runs to 15 residues. The CDR3 sequence: CASSSPLAGHETQYF. The DNA of the CDR3 is TGCGCCAGCAGCTCCCCACTGGCGGGGCACGAGACCCAGTACTTC.

J is TRBJ2-6 and V is TRBV20-1, with a weak D call TRBD1 (6 bases). The CDR3 is 15 amino acids. Germline values: CDR1 DFQATT, CDR2 SNEGSKA (reference sequence). V was cut by 3 bases and J by 2 bases, with 11 bases left in between. CDR3 sequence: CSASRGTAGANVLTF. CDR3 bases: TGCAGTGCTAGCAGGGGAACGGCTGGGGCCAACGTCCTGACTTTC.

This clonotype was recorded only once. V and J are TRBV7-2 and TRBJ2-7; D possibly corresponds to TRBD2 (6 bases). Germline V CDR1 and CDR2: SGHTA, FQGNSA. V lost 1 base, J lost 4 bases, and 14 bases lay in between. CDR3 size: 15 residues. This CDR3 reads CASSLVVGGRYEQYF. The CDR3 DNA follows: TGTGCCAGCAGCTTAGTAGTGGGAGGACGATACGAGCAGTACTTC.

This chain joins TRBV5-1 and TRBJ2-5, with D unresolved. V dropped 5 bases and J dropped 0 bases, with 8 bases sitting between them. Per the germline V gene, CDR1 is SGHRS and CDR2 is YFSETQ. The CDR3 totals 13 residues. DNA for the CDR3: TGCGCCAGCAGTCTGGGCAACCAAGAGACCCAGTACTTC. This encodes CASSLGNQETQYF.

This chain connects TRBV12-3 or TRBV12-4 to TRBJ2-7, with D perhaps TRBD2 (5 bases). The CDR3 loop spans 13 amino acids. Trimming took 2 bases from V and 4 from J, leaving 9 bases between them. The CDR3: CASSLLALYEQYF. The CDR3 coding sequence is TGTGCCAGCAGTTTACTAGCTCTATACGAGCAGTACTTC.

The V call is TRBV4-1, the J call TRBJ2-7; TRBD1 matches 8 bases. CDR1 is MGHRA, CDR2 YSYEKL, per germline. Losses at the gene ends were 0 bases for V and 7 bases for J; bases not matched to a gene: 8. The CDR3 runs 15 residues. The CDR3 DNA reads as TGCGCCAGCAGCCAAGACTTGACAGGGGCGGGGGAGCAGTACTTC. Translated: CASSQDLTGAGEQYF.

This clonotype was seen a handful of times. The V and J genes are TRBV9 and TRBJ2-1; TRBD2 matches at 7 bases. This CDR3 has 18 amino acids. V shed 4 bases and J 0 bases; nucleotides not matched to a gene: 13. Per the germline V gene, CDR1 is SGDLS and CDR2 is YYNGEE. The CDR3 region is CASSSSRGGAGSYNEQFF. In DNA, the CDR3 is TGTGCCAGCAGCTCGAGTAGGGGAGGGGCGGGCTCCTACAATGAGCAGTTCTTC.

The chain is built from TRBV10-3 and TRBJ2-7; D possibly corresponds to TRBD2 (5 bases). The ends were cut back, 2 bases at V and 6 bases at J, with 14 bases in the middle. This CDR3 region has 14 residues. The germline CDR1 and CDR2 sequences are ENHRY and SYGVKD. The CDR3 coding sequence is TGTGCCATCAGTGAGGCTAGTGACTACTCCGAGCAGTACTTC. This translates into CAISEASDYSEQYF.

This clonotype turned up a few times. The chain has TRBV9 and TRBJ2-1, with 10 bases aligning to TRBD1. This CDR3 comprises 11 residues. Germline V CDR1 and CDR2: SGDLS, YYNGEE. The trim removed 3 bases at V and 13 bases at J, leaving 1 base unmatched. CDR3 in DNA: TGTGCCAGCAGCGGGACAGGGGGTCAGTTCTTC. It is translated as CASSGTGGQFF.

V is TRBV2 and J is TRBJ2-4; D is unclear. The germline V gene has CDR1 SNHLY and CDR2 FYNNEI. Trimming left V 0 bases short and J 1 base short, with 7 bases between. This CDR3 has 15 amino acids. The CDR3 reads CASSEASGAKNIQYF. DNA of the CDR3: TGTGCCAGCAGTGAAGCCAGTGGGGCCAAAAACATTCAGTACTTC.

This clonotype has only a few counts. The chain uses TRBV5-1 and TRBJ2-3, with 7 bases aligning to TRBD2. The germline V gene has CDR1 SGHRS and CDR2 YFSETQ. J lost 4 bases, V lost 9 bases, and 14 bases had no gene match. This CDR3 region has 15 residues. CDR3 loop: CATSYGGTTSDTQYF. The DNA for the CDR3 is TGCGCCACCAGTTACGGCGGGACTACATCAGATACGCAGTATTTT.

The V call is TRBV3-1, the J call TRBJ1-2; 8 bases fit TRBD1. The ends lost 4 bases at V and 1 base at J; junction bases unmatched: 2. Germline V CDR1 and CDR2: LGHDT, YNNKEL (reference sequence). The CDR3 contains 14 residues. The CDR3 loop is CASSPTGVNYGYTF. In nucleotides, the CDR3 is TGTGCCAGCAGCCCGACAGGGGTTAACTATGGCTACACCTTC.

This clonotype was counted ten times or more. The chain couples TRBV20-1 to TRBJ1-5, with 7 nucleotides matching TRBD1. Germline lookup yields CDR1 DFQATT and CDR2 SNEGSKA (reference sequence). CDR3 length equals 14 residues. V gave up 1 base and J gave up 2 bases; unmatched junction bases: 2. The CDR3 protein is CSARGTGGNQPQHF. As DNA, the CDR3 is TGCAGTGCTAGAGGGACAGGAGGCAATCAGCCCCAGCATTTT.

The rearrangement links TRBV6-2 or TRBV6-3 to TRBJ1-5, with TRBD1 matching 8 bases. CDR3 size: 14 residues. V lost 6 bases and J lost 12; bases outside the gene matches: 13. Germline V CDR1 and CDR2: MNHEY, SVGEGT. This CDR3 reads CASRMDRVLGSQHF. The CDR3 DNA sequence: TGTGCCAGCAGAATGGACAGGGTGCTTGGGAGCCAGCATTTT.

V and J are TRBV20-1 and TRBJ2-1; 7 nucleotides match TRBD1. The CDR3 totals 13 residues. Germline V gives CDR1 DFQATT, CDR2 SNEGSKA (reference sequence). After removal of 6 bases from V and 3 bases from J, the junction contained 5 bases not matched to a gene. The chain's CDR3 is CSANQGDYNEQFF. For the CDR3, the DNA is TGCAGTGCCAACCAGGGGGACTACAATGAGCAGTTCTTC.

Only a few counts were recorded for this clonotype. The genes are TRBV5-5 and TRBJ2-1; 9 bases match TRBD2. The germline CDR1 and CDR2 sequences are SGHKS and YYEKEE (reference sequence). The V and J ends lost 4 bases and 7 bases, in that order; junction bases with no gene match: 12. The CDR3 sequence is 16 residues long. This CDR3 reads CASSPISGGRVNEQFF. Here the CDR3 DNA reads TGTGCCAGCAGCCCAATTTCGGGCGGGAGGGTGAATGAGCAGTTCTTC.

This clonotype appeared a few times. The chain combines TRBV6-2 or TRBV6-3 with TRBJ2-7; D not resolved. The CDR3 runs 14 residues. V lost 0 bases to trimming and J lost 5 bases, with 11 bases between them. Germline-derived CDR1 and CDR2 are MNHEY and SVGEGT. The CDR3, as DNA: TGTGCCAGCAGTTACTCGTCGTCGGCCCACGAGCAGTACTTC. It yields the protein CASSYSSSAHEQYF.

The chain couples TRBV20-1 to TRBJ2-3; D gene uncertain. Trimming took 5 bases from V and 8 from J, leaving 14 bases between them. Germline V gene lookup returns CDR1 DFQATT and CDR2 SNEGSKA (reference sequence). The length of the CDR3 is 12 residues. CDR3 residues: CSAATLDGTQYF. DNA of the CDR3: TGCAGTGCTGCTACCCTTGATGGTACGCAGTATTTT.

This sequence joins TRBV27 and TRBJ1-1; 8 positions match TRBD1. The junction had 4 bases not matched to a gene; V was cut back by 5 bases and J by 5 bases. The CDR3 loop spans 13 amino acids. The germline V gene encodes CDR1 MNHEY and CDR2 SMNVEV (reference sequence). This CDR3 reads CASSPYRGTEAFF. The CDR3, as DNA: TGTGCCAGCAGTCCCTACAGGGGGACTGAAGCTTTCTTT.

This clonotype was found a few times. The chain is built from TRBV20-1 and TRBJ1-1; D is possibly TRBD1 (6 bases). The V and J ends lost 5 bases and 1 base respectively, with 11 bases between them. Per germline, CDR1 DFQATT and CDR2 SNEGSKA (reference sequence). The CDR3 has 13 amino acids. The CDR3 nucleotides are TGCAGTGCTTCCCAGGGGCAGAACACTGAAGCTTTCTTT. Its translation: CSASQGQNTEAFF.

The J gene is TRBJ2-7, the V gene TRBV10-3; D unresolved. The CDR3 extends over 14 amino acids. Trimming cost V 4 bases and J 2 bases, with 12 bases left between them. In germline, CDR1 is ENHRY, CDR2 SYGVKD. The CDR3, as DNA: TGTGCCATCAGTGCGGGCGGATTAACCTACGAGCAGTACTTC. Protein sequence: CAISAGGLTYEQYF.

This chain uses TRBV7-6 with TRBJ2-1; TRBD1 agrees at 7 bases. V shed 1 base and J 2 bases; nucleotides not matched to a gene: 5. The CDR3 is 16 residues long. The V gene's germline CDR1 is SGHVS and CDR2 FNYEAQ. CDR3 sequence: CASSLEQGSPYNEQFF. The CDR3 DNA reads as TGTGCCAGCAGCTTAGAACAGGGGTCCCCCTACAATGAGCAGTTCTTC.

The rearrangement uses TRBV13 and TRBJ2-7; maybe TRBD1 (6 bases). CDR3 length: 17 amino acids. Germline CDR1 and CDR2: PRHDT and FYEKMQ (reference sequence). The V gene lost 1 base and the J gene lost 1 base, with 17 bases spanning the gap. CDR3 residues: CASSLEKGEEGSYEQYF. As DNA, the CDR3 is TGTGCCAGCAGCTTAGAAAAGGGGGAAGAAGGATCCTACGAGCAGTACTTC.

The chain is built from TRBV10-3 and TRBJ2-7; D call uncertain. V was pared by 5 bases and J by 0 bases, with 5 bases between. Germline CDR1 reads ENHRY; CDR2 reads SYGVKD. CDR3 size: 12 residues. The CDR3 sequence is CAISPGSYEQYF. As DNA, the CDR3 is TGTGCCATCAGTCCGGGCTCCTACGAGCAGTACTTC.

This clonotype was seen only a few times. The chain uses TRBV20-1 and TRBJ2-7, with D perhaps TRBD2 (5 bases). Germline V gene sequence: CDR1 DFQATT, CDR2 SNEGSKA (reference sequence). V was cut by 2 bases and J by 0 bases, with 11 bases left in between. This CDR3 is 14 amino acids long. As DNA, the CDR3 is TGCAGTGCTAGACTAGCCGTTTCCTCCTACGAGCAGTACTTC. This encodes CSARLAVSSYEQYF.

This clonotype was detected only a few times. The chain joins TRBV5-1 to TRBJ1-1; D perhaps matches TRBD1 (5 bases). Per the germline V gene, CDR1 is SGHRS and CDR2 is YFSETQ. The CDR3 contains 14 residues. Deletions cut 3 bases from V and 4 bases from J, with 13 bases between. The CDR3 bases are TGCGCCAGCAGCTCCGGGACCGGGAGCACTGAAGCTTTCTTT. Translating it yields CASSSGTGSTEAFF.

This chain joins TRBV7-9 and TRBJ1-5, with a weak D call TRBD1 (6 bases). Trimming took 4 bases from V and 11 from J, leaving 15 bases between them. Germline lookup yields CDR1 SEHNR and CDR2 FQNEAQ (reference sequence). The CDR3 has 13 amino acids. Written as DNA, the CDR3 is TGTGCCAGCAGCTCGGACGTCGAGGGGGCCCAGCATTTT. Protein sequence: CASSSDVEGAQHF.